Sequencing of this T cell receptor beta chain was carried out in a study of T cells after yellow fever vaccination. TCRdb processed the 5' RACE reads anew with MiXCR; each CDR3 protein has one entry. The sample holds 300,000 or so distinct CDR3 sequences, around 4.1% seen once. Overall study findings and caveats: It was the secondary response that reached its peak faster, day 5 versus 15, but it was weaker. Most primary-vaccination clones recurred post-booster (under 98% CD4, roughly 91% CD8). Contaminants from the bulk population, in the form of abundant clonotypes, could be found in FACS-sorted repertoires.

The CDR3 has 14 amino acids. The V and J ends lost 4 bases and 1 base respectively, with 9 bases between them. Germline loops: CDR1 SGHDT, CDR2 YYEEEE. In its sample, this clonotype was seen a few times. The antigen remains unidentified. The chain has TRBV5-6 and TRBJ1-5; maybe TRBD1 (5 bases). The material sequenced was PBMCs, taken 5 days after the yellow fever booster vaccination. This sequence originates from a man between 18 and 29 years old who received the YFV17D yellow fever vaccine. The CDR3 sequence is CASSTRQSNQPQHF. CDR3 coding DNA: TGTGCCAGCAGCACCAGACAGAGCAATCAGCCCCAGCATTTT.